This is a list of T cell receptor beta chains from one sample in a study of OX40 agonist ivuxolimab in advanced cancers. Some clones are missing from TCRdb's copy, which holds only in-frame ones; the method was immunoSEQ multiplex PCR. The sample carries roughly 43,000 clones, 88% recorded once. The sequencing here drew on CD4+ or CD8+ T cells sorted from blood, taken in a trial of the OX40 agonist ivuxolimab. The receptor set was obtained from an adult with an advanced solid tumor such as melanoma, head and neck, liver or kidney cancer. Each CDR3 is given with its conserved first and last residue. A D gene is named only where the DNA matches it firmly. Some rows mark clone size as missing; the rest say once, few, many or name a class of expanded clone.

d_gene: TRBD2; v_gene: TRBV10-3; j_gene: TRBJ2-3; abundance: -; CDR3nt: TGTGCCAGTATGGAAGGGACTACTACAGATACGCAGTATTTT; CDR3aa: CASMEGTTTDTQYF
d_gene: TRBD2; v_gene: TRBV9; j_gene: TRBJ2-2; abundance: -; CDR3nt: TGTGCCAGCAGCGTAGCGGGGGGGCTGAGCGGGGAGCTGTTTTTT; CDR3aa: CASSVAGGLSGELFF
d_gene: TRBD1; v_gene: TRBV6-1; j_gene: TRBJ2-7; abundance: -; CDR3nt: TGTGCCAGCAGACGGACAGGGAGCTCCTACGAGCAGTACTTC; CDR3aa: CASRRTGSSYEQYF
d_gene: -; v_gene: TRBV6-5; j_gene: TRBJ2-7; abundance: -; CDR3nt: TGTGCCAGCAGTTACTCGAGATTTGGTGGCGGTGAGCAGTACTTC; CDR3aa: CASSYSRFGGGEQYF
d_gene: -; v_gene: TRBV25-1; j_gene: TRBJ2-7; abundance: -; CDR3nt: TGTGCCAGCAGTGTAGGGTTCTCCTACGAGCAGTACTTC; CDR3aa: CASSVGFSYEQYF
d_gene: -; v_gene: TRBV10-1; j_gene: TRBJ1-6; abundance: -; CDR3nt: TGCGCCAGCAGTGAGGTGAGGGGGTCACCCCTCCACTTT; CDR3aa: CASSEVRGSPLHF
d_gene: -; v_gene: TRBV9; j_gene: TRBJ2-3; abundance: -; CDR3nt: TGTGCCAGCAGCGTACGAGGGCAGCCCACAGATACGCAGTATTTT; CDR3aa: CASSVRGQPTDTQYF
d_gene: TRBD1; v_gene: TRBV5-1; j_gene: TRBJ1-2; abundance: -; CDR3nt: TGCGCCAGCAGCTTGGGAGAGACAGGGACTTGTGGCTACACCTTC; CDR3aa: CASSLGETGTCGYTF
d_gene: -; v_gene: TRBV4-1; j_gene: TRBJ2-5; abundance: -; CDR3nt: TGCGCCAGCAGCCAATCTGGGTTTGGTTATGGGGAGACCCAGTACTTC; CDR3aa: CASSQSGFGYGETQYF
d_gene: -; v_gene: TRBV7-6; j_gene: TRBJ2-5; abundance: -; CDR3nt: TGTGCCAGCAGCTTACTACGGACAGTCCTACAAGAGACCCAGTACTTC; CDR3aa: CASSLLRTVLQETQYF
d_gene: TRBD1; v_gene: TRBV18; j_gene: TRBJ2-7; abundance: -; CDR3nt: TGTGCCAGCTCACCTCCCGGGACAGGGGGAATGGAGTTCGAGCAGTACTTC; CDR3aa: CASSPPGTGGMEFEQYF
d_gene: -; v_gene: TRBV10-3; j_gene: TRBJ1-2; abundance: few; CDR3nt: TGTGCCATCAGTGGAGGAATGGCGTATGGCTACACCTTC; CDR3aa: CAISGGMAYGYTF
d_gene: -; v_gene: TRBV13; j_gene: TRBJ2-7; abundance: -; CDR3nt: TGTGCCAGCAGCTTAGGCCAGGTCTCCTACGAGCAGTACTTC; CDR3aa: CASSLGQVSYEQYF
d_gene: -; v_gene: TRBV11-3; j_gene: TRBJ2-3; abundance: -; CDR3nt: TGTGCCAGCAGGCCCGGCGAGGTGGCAGATACGCAGTATTTT; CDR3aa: CASRPGEVADTQYF
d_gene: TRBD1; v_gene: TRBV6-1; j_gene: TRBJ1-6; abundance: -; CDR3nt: TGTGCCAGCAGTGCAGGGGGAAGGGCTGGCTCACCCCTCCACTTT; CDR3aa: CASSAGGRAGSPLHF
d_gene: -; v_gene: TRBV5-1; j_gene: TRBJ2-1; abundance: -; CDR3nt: TGCGCCAGCAGCTTGGCTGGGTTATTGGGCAATGAGCAGTTCTTC; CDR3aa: CASSLAGLLGNEQFF
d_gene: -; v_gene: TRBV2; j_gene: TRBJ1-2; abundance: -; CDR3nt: TGTGCCAGCAGTGAAGGTACAGGTCCTCATGGCTACACCTTC; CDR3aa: CASSEGTGPHGYTF
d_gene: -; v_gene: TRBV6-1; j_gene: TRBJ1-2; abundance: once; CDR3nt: TGTGCCAGCAGTGAAGCCTCCCGCAGGGTCTATGGCTACACCTTC; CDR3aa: CASSEASRRVYGYTF
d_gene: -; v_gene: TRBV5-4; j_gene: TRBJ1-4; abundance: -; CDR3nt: TGTGCCAGCAGCTTCACCGGAAGTAAACTGTTTTTT; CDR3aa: CASSFTGSKLFF
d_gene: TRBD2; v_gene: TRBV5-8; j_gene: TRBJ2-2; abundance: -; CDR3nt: TGTGCCAGCAGGTTTAGCGGGAGGATGAACAGGGACACCGGGGAGCTGTTTTTT; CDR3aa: CASRFSGRMNRDTGELFF
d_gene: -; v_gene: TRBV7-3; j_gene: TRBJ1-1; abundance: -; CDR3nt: TGTGCCAGCAGCTTAACGTTTGCAGGGGACACTGAAGCTTTCTTT; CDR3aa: CASSLTFAGDTEAFF
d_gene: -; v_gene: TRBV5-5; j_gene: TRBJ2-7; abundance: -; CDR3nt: TGTGCCAGCAGCCAGGACAGCCGCTCCCCCTACGAGCAGTACTTC; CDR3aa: CASSQDSRSPYEQYF
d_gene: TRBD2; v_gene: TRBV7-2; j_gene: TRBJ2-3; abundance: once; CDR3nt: TGTGCCAGCAGCTCGACTAGCGCTAGCACAGATACGCAGTATTTT; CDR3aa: CASSSTSASTDTQYF
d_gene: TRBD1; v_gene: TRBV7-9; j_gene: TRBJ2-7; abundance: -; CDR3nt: TGTGCCAGCAGCTACGCCGGGACAGGGGGCGGCGAGCAGTACTTC; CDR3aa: CASSYAGTGGGEQYF
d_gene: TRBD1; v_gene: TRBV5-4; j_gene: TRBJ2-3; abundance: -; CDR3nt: TGTGCCAGCAGCGACTCCCGGGACAGGGCCAAAGATACGCAGTATTTT; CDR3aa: CASSDSRDRAKDTQYF
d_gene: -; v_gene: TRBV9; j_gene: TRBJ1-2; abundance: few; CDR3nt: TGTGCCAGCAGCCCAGGACAGTTAGGAAGTGGCTACACCTTC; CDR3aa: CASSPGQLGSGYTF
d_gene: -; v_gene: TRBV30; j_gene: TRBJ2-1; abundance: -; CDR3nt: TGTGCCTGGAGAAGGGTAGGAGGTTGGAATGAGCAGTTCTTC; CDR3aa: CAWRRVGGWNEQFF
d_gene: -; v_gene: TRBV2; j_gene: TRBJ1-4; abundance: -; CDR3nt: TGTGCCAGCAGTCCCACCGGGACAAGGAATGAAAAACTGTTTTTT; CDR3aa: CASSPTGTRNEKLFF
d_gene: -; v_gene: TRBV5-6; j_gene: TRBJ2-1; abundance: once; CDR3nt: TGTGCCAGCAGCTTGCTCGATGAGCAGTTCTTC; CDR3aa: CASSLLDEQFF
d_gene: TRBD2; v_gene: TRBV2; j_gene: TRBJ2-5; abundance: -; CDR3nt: TGTGCCTCAAGACTAGCGGGAGGTGAGACCCAGTACTTC; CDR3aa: CASRLAGGETQYF
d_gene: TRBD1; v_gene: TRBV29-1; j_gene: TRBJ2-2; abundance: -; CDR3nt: TGCAGCGTTGAAGAGGGACAGGGGGCGCGCGGGGAGCTGTTTTTT; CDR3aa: CSVEEGQGARGELFF
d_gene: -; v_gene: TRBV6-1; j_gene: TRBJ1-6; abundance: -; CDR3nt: TGTGCCAGCAGTGAAGCGACAGGCTATAATTCACCCCTCCACTTT; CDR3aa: CASSEATGYNSPLHF
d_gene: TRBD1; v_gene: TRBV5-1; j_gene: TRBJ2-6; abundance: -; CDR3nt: TGCGCCAGCAGCTTGGCACAGGGGGCTGGGGCCAACGTCCTGACTTTC; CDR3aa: CASSLAQGAGANVLTF
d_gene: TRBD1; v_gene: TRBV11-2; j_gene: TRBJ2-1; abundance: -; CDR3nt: TGTGCCAGCAGCTTATATGTGGACAGGGGGCATGAGCAGTTCTTC; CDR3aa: CASSLYVDRGHEQFF
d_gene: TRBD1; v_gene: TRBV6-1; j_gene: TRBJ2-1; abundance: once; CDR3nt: TGTGCCAGCAGTGTGGGACAGGGGGCAAATGAGCAGTTCTTC; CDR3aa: CASSVGQGANEQFF
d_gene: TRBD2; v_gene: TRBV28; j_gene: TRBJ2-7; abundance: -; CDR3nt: TGTGCCAGCAGTGCACCGGGACTAAAGGACTACGAGCAGTACTTC; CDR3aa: CASSAPGLKDYEQYF
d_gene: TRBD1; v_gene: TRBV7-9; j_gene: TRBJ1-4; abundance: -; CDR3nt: TGTGCCAGCAGCTTTGGATCCGGGACAGGGAATGAAAAACTGTTTTTT; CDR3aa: CASSFGSGTGNEKLFF
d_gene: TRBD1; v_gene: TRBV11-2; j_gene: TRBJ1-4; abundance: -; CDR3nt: TGTGCCAGCAGCAGGGGACAGGGGAATGAAAAACTGTTTTTT; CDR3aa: CASSRGQGNEKLFF
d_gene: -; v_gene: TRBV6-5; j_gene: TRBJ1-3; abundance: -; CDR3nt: TGTGCCAGCAGTTACTCACAGGGAAACACCATATATTTT; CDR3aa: CASSYSQGNTIYF
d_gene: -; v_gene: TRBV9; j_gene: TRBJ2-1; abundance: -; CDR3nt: TGTGCCAGCAGTCTGAGCTGGAGCTCCTACAATGAGCAGTTCTTC; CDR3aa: CASSLSWSSYNEQFF
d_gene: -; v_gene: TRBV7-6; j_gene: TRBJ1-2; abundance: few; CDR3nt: TGTGCCAGCAGCTTAGAGCAGGGCTATGGCTACACCTTC; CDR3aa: CASSLEQGYGYTF
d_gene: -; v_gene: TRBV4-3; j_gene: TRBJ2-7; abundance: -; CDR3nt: TGCGCCAGCAGCCAAGATGCGCTGGATGACTTGGCTTCCTACGAGCAGTACTTC; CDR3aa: CASSQDALDDLASYEQYF
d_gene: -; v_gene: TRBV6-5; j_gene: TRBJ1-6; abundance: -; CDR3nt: TGTGCCAGCAGCCTCGCCGGGACCGACGCGGCACCCCTCCACTTT; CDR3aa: CASSLAGTDAAPLHF
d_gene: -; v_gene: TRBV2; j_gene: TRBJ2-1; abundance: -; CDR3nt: TGTGCCAGCAGTGAAGAGGGAGTAACCCTAGACAATGAGCAGTTCTTC; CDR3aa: CASSEEGVTLDNEQFF
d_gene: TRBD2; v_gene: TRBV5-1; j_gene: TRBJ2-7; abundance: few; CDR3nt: TGCGCCAGCAGCCTTGCAGCCCGGGGGACTAGCATCAATAGTCGGGAGTACTTC; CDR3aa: CASSLAARGTSINSREYF
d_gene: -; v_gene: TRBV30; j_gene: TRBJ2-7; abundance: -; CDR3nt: TGTGCCTGGGAACCGGGACACCAAGTTGGCCCTTCCACCTACGAGCAGTACTTC; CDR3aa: CAWEPGHQVGPSTYEQYF
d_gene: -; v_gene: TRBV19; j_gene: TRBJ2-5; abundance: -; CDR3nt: TGTGCCAGTAGTATCACTCGCGGGGAAGGGGGAGAGACCCAGTACTTC; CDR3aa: CASSITRGEGGETQYF
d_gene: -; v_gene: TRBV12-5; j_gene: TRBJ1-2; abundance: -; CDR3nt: TGTGCTAGTGGTTCACCAGAAGAAGACAAGTATGGCTACACCTTC; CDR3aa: CASGSPEEDKYGYTF
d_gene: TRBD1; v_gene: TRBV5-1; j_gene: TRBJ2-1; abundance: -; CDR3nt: TGCGCCAGCAGCGAATCCTCCCCGACAGGGGGCTTTGCTGAGCAGTTCTTC; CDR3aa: CASSESSPTGGFAEQFF
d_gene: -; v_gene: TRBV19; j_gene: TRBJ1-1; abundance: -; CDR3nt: TGTGCCAGTAGTCCGGCTCAGAACACTGAAGCTTTCTTT; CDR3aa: CASSPAQNTEAFF
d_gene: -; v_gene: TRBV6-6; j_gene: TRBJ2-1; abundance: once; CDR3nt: TGTGCCAGCAGTTACGTCGAAACTAATGAGCAGTTCTTC; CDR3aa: CASSYVETNEQFF
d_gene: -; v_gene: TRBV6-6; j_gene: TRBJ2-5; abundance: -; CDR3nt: TGTGCCAGCAGTTACTCGGGGACCCAGTACTTC; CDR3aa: CASSYSGTQYF
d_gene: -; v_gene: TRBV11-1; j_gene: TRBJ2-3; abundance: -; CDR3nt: TGTGCCAGCAGCTTAGCTGCAGATACGCAGTATTTT; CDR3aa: CASSLAADTQYF
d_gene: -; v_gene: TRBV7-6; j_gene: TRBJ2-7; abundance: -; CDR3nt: TGTGCCAGCAGCTTAGGCCGATCCTACGAGCAGTACTTC; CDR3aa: CASSLGRSYEQYF